This TCR beta chain appears in the sequencing data of a study of control samples from healthy donors and cancer patients. Trimming left V 1 base short and J 0 bases short, with 13 bases between. CDR1 is MGHRA and CDR2 is YSYEKL in the germline V gene. The CDR3 is 17 amino acids. The repertoire was sequenced with immunoSEQ multiplex PCR; TCRdb's copy has only in-frame clones and lacks some. This table has 90,000 to 110,000 clones, more than 85% appearing once. This receptor was obtained from a woman between 50 and 59 years old in good health. The chain has TRBV4-1 and TRBJ1-3; D ambiguous. Sequencing input: blood. The CDR3 sequence is CASSQGRSRNSGNTIYF. CDR3 bases: TGCGCCAGCAGCCAAGGACGAAGCCGTAACTCTGGAAACACCATATATTTT.